This record looks at one T cell receptor (beta chain) sequence and its context. The table lists this clone with a few counts. Its antigen remains unidentified. It has no much larger one-base neighbor in the sample; base qualities were not kept. These data are taken from a study of metastatic and nonmetastatic thyroid tumors (dated by TCRdb to 2018 to 2021). In terms of the full investigation: The researchers compared repertoires between peripheral blood samples and tumor or nodule tissue samples from patients with malignant or benign thyroid disease. Broader findings and caveats from the paper: In both blood and tumor samples, malignant tumors were reported to have significantly higher TCR beta diversity than benign nodules.

Libraries were prepared through PCR. TCRdb names Illumina HiSeq 4000 as the instrument used. The TCR beta-chain CDR3 region of each patient was profiled by high-throughput sequencing. As for the original processing: CDR3 differences across clinicopathological groups were used to build a classifier for discriminating distant-metastatic papillary thyroid cancer patients. The Shannon index was used to measure repertoire diversity, and the Morisita-Horn index was used to measure how similar tumor and blood repertoires were. The public sequencing data were trimmed at Q25 with fastp and processed into clonotypes with MiXCR by TCRdb, which kept only in-frame beta chains. What appears here as the V and J calls and clone size reflects TCRdb's work, not the paper's. The sample records 11,000 or so clones, 25% to 35% of which are singletons. The ten biggest clones cover about a fifth of the sample. Before undergoing thyroid surgery, none of the patients had been given any kind of treatment. Patient clinical samples collected from about 2011 to 2019 were retrospectively analysed using T-cell receptor beta sequencing.

The clonotype originates from a male donor with papillary thyroid cancer or a benign thyroid nodule (not recorded which). Some clones in this sample may be carry-over from other donors' samples. Sequencing was carried out using adjacent normal tissue.

Read as DNA, the sequence is TGTGCCAGTAGTATCAGGGGCGAGCAGTACTTC. This yields the protein CASSIRGEQYF. This chain is built from TRBV19 and TRBJ2-7; TRBD1 could be the D gene, as 6 bases match. Including cysteine and phenylalanine, the CDR3 has 11 amino acids. This entry keeps only the CDR3 DNA: 33 bases, framed from base 1. V is pared back by 3 bases and J by 6 bases, with 6 bases lying between the germline termini. As encoded in the germline V gene (reference sequence), CDR1 is LNHDA while CDR2 is SQIVND.